The 18 T cell receptor beta chains below were found in one sample sequenced in a study of cytomegalovirus exposure and HLA in healthy donors. The PCR used 60 Vbeta and 13 Jbeta primers. Only in-frame clones appear in the TCRdb table, and some are missing; sequencing was by immunoSEQ multiplex PCR. The sample lists about 140,000 clones, around 80% occurring once. Sequenced input: PBMCs. Receptors originate from a man aged 25-40 years in good health and CMV-seronegative.

The V and J genes are TRBV6-5 and TRBJ2-5; 8 nucleotides agree with TRBD2. The end of the DNA aligns better with TRBJ2-7, so the J call may be wrong. This CDR3 is built from 16 residues. Germline V gives CDR1 MNHEY, CDR2 SVGAGI. CDR3 nucleotide sequence: TGTGCCAGCAGTTACTCCCACTACAGCGGGAGTTACGAGCAGTACTTC. Protein sequence: CASSYSHYSGSYEQYF.

This rearrangement joins TRBV4-3 to TRBJ2-1; 10 nucleotides line up with TRBD2. Losses at the gene ends were 0 bases for V and 12 bases for J; bases not matched to a gene: 8. This CDR3 contains 15 residues. The germline V gene has CDR1 LGHNA and CDR2 YSLEER. The CDR3 spells CASSQDMELAGGQFF. CDR3 sequence (DNA): TGCGCCAGCAGCCAAGATATGGAATTAGCGGGAGGGCAGTTCTTC.

This clone was found once. V and J are TRBV28 and TRBJ2-7; 11 positions match TRBD2. CDR3 length equals 15 residues. Germline CDR1 reads MDHEN; CDR2 reads SYDVKM. Trimming at V came to 2 bases and at J to 3 bases, leaving 3 bases not matched to a gene. Written as DNA, the CDR3 is TGTGCCAGCAGTTTACCCCTAGCGGGGGGCTACGAGCAGTACTTC. Its translation: CASSLPLAGGYEQYF.

The chain joins TRBV5-1 to TRBJ2-6; 7 bases are a match to TRBD1. With V trimmed by 4 bases and J by 0 bases, 10 bases remained unmatched. CDR1 and CDR2 (germline): SGHRS, YFSETQ. This CDR3 spans 18 amino acids. The CDR3 loop is CASSPPTGWTSGANVLTF. CDR3 DNA sequence: TGCGCCAGCAGCCCGCCGACAGGGTGGACCTCTGGGGCCAACGTCCTGACTTTC.

The V gene is TRBV7-2, the J gene TRBJ2-7; D gene ambiguous. The V gene lost 5 bases and the J gene lost 5 bases, with 13 bases spanning the gap. The CDR3 length is 13 residues. The germline V gene encodes CDR1 SGHTA and CDR2 FQGNSA. The CDR3 protein is CASSPPGRDEQYF. CDR3 sequence (DNA): TGTGCCAGCAGCCCGCCGGGTCGTGACGAGCAGTACTTC.

The chain couples TRBV6-5 to TRBJ1-2; D unclear. Germline V CDR1 and CDR2: MNHEY, SVGAGI. Trimming pared 5 bases from V and 2 bases from J, leaving 15 bases between. The length of the CDR3 is 15 residues. The CDR3 sequence: CASSPVGGHNYGYTF. The DNA for the CDR3 is TGTGCCAGCAGTCCTGTGGGCGGGCACAACTATGGCTACACCTTC.

This chain joins TRBV30 and TRBJ1-6; the D gene is possibly TRBD1 (6 bases). CDR1 and CDR2 (germline): GTSNPN, SVGIG (reference sequence). There are 15 residues in the CDR3. V was shortened by 3 bases and J by 4 bases, with 13 bases between the two germline ends. The CDR3: CAWRVRTAYNSPLHF. CDR3 nucleotides: TGTGCCTGGAGGGTTCGGACAGCTTATAATTCACCCCTCCACTTT.

This chain uses TRBV28 with TRBJ2-7; D gene ambiguous. The germline CDR1 and CDR2 sequences are MDHEN and SYDVKM. The CDR3 runs to 13 residues. Between the trimmed V and J ends, which lost 3 bases and 7 bases, there was a span of 13 bases. The CDR3 nucleotides are TGTGCCAGCAGTTTTAAATTCCCCCCGGAGCAGTACTTC. The encoded protein is CASSFKFPPEQYF.

This clone was seen a single time. The chain couples TRBV9 to TRBJ2-1, with D unresolved. This CDR3 is 12 amino acids long. Germline loops: CDR1 SGDLS, CDR2 YYNGEE. Trimming cost V 3 bases and J 8 bases, with 9 bases left between them. Written as DNA, the CDR3 is TGTGCCAGCAGCGGAATATCGGATGAGCAGTTCTTC. Protein product: CASSGISDEQFF.

V and J are TRBV27 and TRBJ2-3; D is perhaps TRBD1 (5 bases). The CDR3 has 14 residues. The V and J ends lost 1 base and 6 bases respectively, with 11 bases between them. Germline V gives CDR1 MNHEY, CDR2 SMNVEV (reference sequence). CDR3 sequence: CASSLYRSADTQYF. The CDR3 bases are TGTGCCAGCAGTTTATACAGGTCTGCGGATACGCAGTATTTT.

The V gene is TRBV7-2, the J gene TRBJ1-4, with 8 bases that match TRBD1. CDR1 is SGHTA, CDR2 FQGNSA, per germline. This CDR3 contains 14 residues. The J segment lost 8 bases and the V segment lost 1 base, leaving 3 bases of the junction unmatched. The CDR3 region is CASSLGTGREKLFF. As DNA, the CDR3 is TGTGCCAGCAGCTTAGGGACAGGGAGGGAAAAACTGTTTTTT.

This clone appeared a few times. The rearrangement joins TRBV29-1 to TRBJ1-1; 7 bases align to TRBD1. The CDR3 loop spans 13 amino acids. Germline CDR1 reads SQVTM; CDR2 reads ANQGSEA. V trimming: 7 bases; J trimming: 0 bases; junction bases outside the gene matches: 5. Written as DNA, the CDR3 is TGCAGCGCTGCGACAGGGTTGAACACTGAAGCTTTCTTT. Its translation is CSAATGLNTEAFF.

The V and J genes are TRBV5-1 and TRBJ2-1; possibly TRBD1 for D (5 bases). Germline V gene sequence: CDR1 SGHRS, CDR2 YFSETQ. V gave up 5 bases and J gave up 0 bases, with 12 bases separating them. The CDR3 is made up of 15 amino acids. The CDR3 loop is CASRWGGSSYNEQFF. The DNA of the CDR3 is TGCGCCAGCAGGTGGGGCGGAAGCTCCTACAATGAGCAGTTCTTC.

V is TRBV7-2 and J is TRBJ2-5; TRBD1 matches 10 bases. The length of the CDR3 is 14 residues. From germline, CDR1 is SGHTA and CDR2 FQGNSA. J lost 5 bases, V lost 5 bases, and 5 bases had no gene match. The CDR3 nucleotides read TGTGCCAGCAGCCGACAGGGGGCTCGGGAGACCCAGTACTTC. Its protein product is CASSRQGARETQYF. Filled out from reference TRBV7-2 and TRBJ2-5, the complete variable domain reads GAGVSQSPSNKVTEKGKDVELRCDPISGHTALYWYRQSLGQGLEFLIYFQGNSAPDKSGLPSDRFSAERTGGSVSTLTIQRTQQEDSAVYLCASSRQGARETQYFGPGTRLLVL.

The chain has TRBV5-4 and TRBJ2-7, with D possibly being TRBD2 (5 bases). Deletions cut 4 bases from V and 9 bases from J, with 20 bases between. The germline V gene encodes CDR1 SGHNT and CDR2 YYREEE (reference sequence). The CDR3 has 14 amino acids. Written as DNA, the CDR3 is TGTGCCAGCAGCCCCCAGGTGGGTGACGGAGGGCAGTACTTC. This gives the protein CASSPQVGDGGQYF. The whole variable domain, remainder taken from reference TRBV5-4 and TRBJ2-7, is ETGVTQSPTHLIKTRGQQVTLRCSSQSGHNTVSWYQQALGQGPQFIFQYYREEENGRGNFPPRFSGLQFPNYSSELNVNALELDDSALYLCASSPQVGDGGQYFGPGTRLTVT.

The chain is built from TRBV4-1 and TRBJ2-7, with 7 nucleotides matching TRBD2. CDR1 is MGHRA, CDR2 YSYEKL, per germline. This CDR3 contains 15 residues. V lost 1 base and J lost 2; bases outside the gene matches: 5. The CDR3 loop reads CASSQATSLTYEQYF. CDR3 DNA sequence: TGCGCCAGCAGCCAAGCGACTAGCCTTACCTACGAGCAGTACTTC.

This chain links TRBV5-8 with TRBJ2-1; D is unresolved. Looked up from germline, CDR1 is SGHTS and CDR2 is YDEGEE. The CDR3 is 11 amino acids. V was trimmed by 2 bases and J by 6 bases, leaving 3 bases between them. CDR3 DNA sequence: TGTGCCAGCAGCTTCTTCAATGAGCAGTTCTTC. Translation gives CASSFFNEQFF.

The count of this clone is one. The chain is built from TRBV5-6 and TRBJ2-1; 11 bases are a match to TRBD2. The germline V gene encodes CDR1 SGHDT and CDR2 YYEEEE. The ends lost 3 bases at V and 4 bases at J; junction bases unmatched: 9. The CDR3 has 17 residues. DNA of the CDR3: TGTGCCAGCAGCTCGGGACTAGCGGAAAGCAGTTACAATGAGCAGTTCTTC. Amino acids: CASSSGLAESSYNEQFF. Full variable domain (outside the CDR3, taken from reference TRBV5-6 and TRBJ2-1): DAGVTQSPTHLIKTRGQQVTLRCSPKSGHDTVSWYQQALGQGPQFIFQYYEEEERQRGNFPDRFSGHQFPNYSSELNVNALLLGDSALYLCASSSGLAESSYNEQFFGPGTRLTVL.